This record looks at one T cell receptor (beta chain) sequence and its context. The CDR3 sequence is 11 residues long. CDR1 SGHNT and CDR2 YYREEE come from the germline V gene (reference sequence). Trimming removed 2 bases at V and 9 bases at J, with 7 bases between. Time point given: blood at routine non-recurrence follow-up after resection. The study sequenced unsorted whole RNA from tumor, nontumor lung or frozen PBMC. The sample is drawn from a study of spatial heterogeneity in lung cancer. Across the study: Detection consistently captured more beta-chain sequences than alpha-chain sequences.

One entry per CDR3 protein results from TCRdb running MiXCR on the 5' RACE reads. The data show about 94,000 distinct CDR3 sequences, less than 20% seen once. The clonotype comes from a male donor with early-stage non-small cell lung cancer. This rearrangement joins TRBV5-4 to TRBJ2-3, with a tentative D call TRBD1 (5 bases). Sequencing was performed on PBMCs, taken at follow-up. The CDR3 DNA follows: TGTGCCAGCAGCTTCCAGGGAACGCAGTATTTT. Amino acid sequence: CASSFQGTQYF. Full variable domain (outside the CDR3, taken from reference TRBV5-4 and TRBJ2-3): ETGVTQSPTHLIKTRGQQVTLRCSSQSGHNTVSWYQQALGQGPQFIFQYYREEENGRGNFPPRFSGLQFPNYSSELNVNALELDDSALYLCASSFQGTQYFGPGTRLTVL.